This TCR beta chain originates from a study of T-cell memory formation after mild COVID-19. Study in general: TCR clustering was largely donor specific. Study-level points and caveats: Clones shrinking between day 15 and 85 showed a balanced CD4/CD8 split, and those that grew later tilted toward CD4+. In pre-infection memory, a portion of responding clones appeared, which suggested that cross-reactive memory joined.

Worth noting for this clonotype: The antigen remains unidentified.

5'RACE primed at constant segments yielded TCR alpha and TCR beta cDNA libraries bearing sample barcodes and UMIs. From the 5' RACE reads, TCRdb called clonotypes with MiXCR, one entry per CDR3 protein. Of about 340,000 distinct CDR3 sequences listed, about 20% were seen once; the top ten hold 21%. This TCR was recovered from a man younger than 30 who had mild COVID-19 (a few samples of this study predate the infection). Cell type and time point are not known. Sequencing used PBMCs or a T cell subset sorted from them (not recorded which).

Here the CDR3 DNA reads TGTGCCAGCAGTGCCCAGAAAGAGAATGGCTACACCTTC. Residues: CASSAQKENGYTF. The J gene is TRBJ1-2, the V gene TRBV2, with D unclear. Germline loops: CDR1 SNHLY, CDR2 FYNNEI. Trimming removed 4 bases at V and 6 bases at J, with 12 bases between. This CDR3 comprises 13 residues.